The clone carrying this T cell receptor beta chain was counted only a few times. Its antigen is still unknown. Approximately 9 milliliters was the volume of peripheral blood drawn from each donor. The sample comes from a study of blood T cells in healthy people across ages. Study conclusions and caveats: A conclusive naive versus antigen-experienced comparison was prevented by the unsorted PBMCs. Compared with aged donors, long-lived donors showed fewer expanded clones, suggesting selection.

Next came a second PCR, run for about 7 to 12 cycles, which used a sample-barcoded 5' primer along with a J-beta primer mix. Every cDNA molecule carried a tag from a template-switch adaptor bearing 12 random nucleotides. TCRdb reanalysed the 5' RACE reads using MiXCR and keeps one entry per CDR3 protein. The sample has about 720,000 distinct CDR3 sequences, about 24% seen once; the top ten hold 20% to 25%. What was sequenced was blood. This sequence originates from a man aged 65 to 85 in good health.

CDR3 nucleotide sequence: TGTGCCACCAGTGTCCCTCTAGCGGGATCGGGGAATGAGCAGTTCTTC. Protein product: CATSVPLAGSGNEQFF. This rearrangement joins TRBV24-1 to TRBJ2-1, with 9 bases lining up with TRBD2. The CDR3 is 16 residues long. CDR1 and CDR2 (germline): KGHDR, SFDVKD. After removal of 5 bases from V and 7 bases from J, the junction contained 11 bases not matched to a gene.